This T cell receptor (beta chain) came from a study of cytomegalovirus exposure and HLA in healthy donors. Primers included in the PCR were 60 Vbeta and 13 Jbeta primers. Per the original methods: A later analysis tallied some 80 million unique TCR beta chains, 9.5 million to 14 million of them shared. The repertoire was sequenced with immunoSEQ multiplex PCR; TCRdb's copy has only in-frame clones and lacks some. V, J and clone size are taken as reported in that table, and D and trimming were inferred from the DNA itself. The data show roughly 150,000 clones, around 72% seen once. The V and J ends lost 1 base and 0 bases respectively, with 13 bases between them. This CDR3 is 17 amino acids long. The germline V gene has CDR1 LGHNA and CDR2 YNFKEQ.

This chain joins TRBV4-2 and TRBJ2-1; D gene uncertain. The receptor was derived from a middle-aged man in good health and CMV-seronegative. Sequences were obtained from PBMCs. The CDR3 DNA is TGTGCCAGCAGCCAAGGCGGTGGTGGGTACTCCTACAATGAGCAGTTCTTC. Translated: CASSQGGGGYSYNEQFF.